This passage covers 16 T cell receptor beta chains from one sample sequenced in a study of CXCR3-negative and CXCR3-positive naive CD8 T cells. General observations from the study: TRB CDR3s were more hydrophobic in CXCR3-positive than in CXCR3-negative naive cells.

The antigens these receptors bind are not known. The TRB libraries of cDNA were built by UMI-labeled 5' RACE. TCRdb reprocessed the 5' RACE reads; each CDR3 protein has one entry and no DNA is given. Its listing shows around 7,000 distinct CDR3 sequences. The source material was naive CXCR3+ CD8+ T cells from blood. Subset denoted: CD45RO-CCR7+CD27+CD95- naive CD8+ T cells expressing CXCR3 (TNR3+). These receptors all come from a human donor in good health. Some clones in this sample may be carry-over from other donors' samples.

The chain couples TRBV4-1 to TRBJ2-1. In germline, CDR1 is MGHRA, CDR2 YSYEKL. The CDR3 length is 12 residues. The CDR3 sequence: CASSQATPEQFF.

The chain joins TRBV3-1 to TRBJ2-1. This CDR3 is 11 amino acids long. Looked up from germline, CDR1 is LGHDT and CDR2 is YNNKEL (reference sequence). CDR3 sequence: CASSLYNEQFF.

This CDR3 is CASSSTGGFSYEQYF. The genes are TRBV13 and TRBJ2-7; TCRdb gives TRBD1 as the D gene, but with no DNA this cannot be confirmed. Germline-derived CDR1 and CDR2 are PRHDT and FYEKMQ (reference sequence). The CDR3 totals 15 residues.

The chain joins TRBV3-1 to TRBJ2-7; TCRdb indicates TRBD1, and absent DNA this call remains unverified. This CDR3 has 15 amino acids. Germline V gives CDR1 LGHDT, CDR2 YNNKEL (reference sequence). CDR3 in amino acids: CASSQGTGAGGEQYF.

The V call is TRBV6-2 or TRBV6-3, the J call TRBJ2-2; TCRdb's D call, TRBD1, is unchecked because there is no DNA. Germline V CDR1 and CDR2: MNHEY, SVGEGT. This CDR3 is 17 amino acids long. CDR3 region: CASSYIRGQLNTGELFF.

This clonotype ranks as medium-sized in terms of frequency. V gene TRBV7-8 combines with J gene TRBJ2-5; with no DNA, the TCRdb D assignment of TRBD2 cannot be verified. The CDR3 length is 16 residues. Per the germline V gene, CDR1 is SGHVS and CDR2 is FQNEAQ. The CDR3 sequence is CASSSRLAGIQETQYF.

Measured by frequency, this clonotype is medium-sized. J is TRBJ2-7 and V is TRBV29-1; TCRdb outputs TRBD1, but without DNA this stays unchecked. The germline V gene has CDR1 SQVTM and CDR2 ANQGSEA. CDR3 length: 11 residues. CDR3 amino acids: CSVGQGGEQYF.

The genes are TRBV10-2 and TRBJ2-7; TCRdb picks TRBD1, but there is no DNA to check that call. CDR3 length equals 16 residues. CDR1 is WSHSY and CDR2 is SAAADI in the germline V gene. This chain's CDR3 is CASSPSLAGNTYEQYF.

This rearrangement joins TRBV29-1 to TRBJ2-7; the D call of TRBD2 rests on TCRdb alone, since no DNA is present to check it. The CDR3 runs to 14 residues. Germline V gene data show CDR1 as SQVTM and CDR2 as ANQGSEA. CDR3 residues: CSVSGTYSAYEQYF.

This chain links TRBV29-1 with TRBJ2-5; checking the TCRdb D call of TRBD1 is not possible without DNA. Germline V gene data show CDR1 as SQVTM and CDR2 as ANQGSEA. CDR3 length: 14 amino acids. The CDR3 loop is CSVEDRGGKETQYF.

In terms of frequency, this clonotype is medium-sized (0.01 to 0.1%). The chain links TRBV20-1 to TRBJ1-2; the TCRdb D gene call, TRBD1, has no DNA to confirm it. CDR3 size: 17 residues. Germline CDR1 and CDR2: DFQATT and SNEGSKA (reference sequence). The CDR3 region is CSARDRQGTLGVDGYTF.

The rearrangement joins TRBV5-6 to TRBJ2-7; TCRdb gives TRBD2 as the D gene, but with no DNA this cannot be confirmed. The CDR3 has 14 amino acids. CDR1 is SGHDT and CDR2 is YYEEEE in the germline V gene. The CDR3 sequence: CASSFSGLPYEQYF.

The CDR3 is CASSYSVNEQFF. The chain recombines TRBV6-6 with TRBJ2-1. Germline V lookup: CDR1 MNHNY, CDR2 SVGAGI (reference sequence). The CDR3 is made up of 12 amino acids.

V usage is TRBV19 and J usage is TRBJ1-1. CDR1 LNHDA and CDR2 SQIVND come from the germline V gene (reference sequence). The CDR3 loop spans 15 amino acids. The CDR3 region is CATISDEREDTEAFF.

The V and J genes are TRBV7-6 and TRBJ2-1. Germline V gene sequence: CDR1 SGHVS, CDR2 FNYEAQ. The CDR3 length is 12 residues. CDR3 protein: CASSLFGVEQFF.

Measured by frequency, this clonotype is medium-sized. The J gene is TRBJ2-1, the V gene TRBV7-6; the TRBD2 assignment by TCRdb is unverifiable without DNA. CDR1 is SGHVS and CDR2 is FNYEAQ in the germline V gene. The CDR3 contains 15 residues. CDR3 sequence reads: CASSLIAGTHNEQFF.